This passage covers 7 T cell receptor beta chains from one sample sequenced in a study of shared clonotypes between healthy human individuals (dated by TCRdb to the early 2020s). Library preparation employed the immunoSEQ multiplex PCR assay. TCRdb retrieved this table from immuneACCESS and kept in-frame rearrangements only. Not all clones are present; in checked studies, unresolved V genes account for under half, and no reason is known for the remainder. The sample data list about 550,000 clones, and about 95% of these were observed just once. The top ten constitute 0.11% of the sample. CD8 naive samples consisted of CD45RO-negative cells that were positively selected for CCR7, yielding a CD45RA+CCR7+ population without TemRA cells. The sample was naive CD8+ T cells sorted from blood. Interpreted using the paper, the cell subset or site label stands for: CD45RA+CCR7+. These receptor sequences come from a woman in her thirties in good health.

The chain is built from TRBV11-1 and TRBJ2-6; D gene ambiguous. V was cut by 3 bases and J by 0 bases, with 6 bases left in between. The CDR3 contains 15 residues. Germline-derived CDR1 and CDR2 are SGHAT and FQDESV (reference sequence). This CDR3 reads CASSFGSSGANVLTF. The CDR3 DNA sequence: TGTGCCAGCAGCTTCGGAAGCTCTGGGGCCAACGTCCTGACTTTC.

Here the CDR3 DNA reads TGTGCCAGCAGTACGCTCGGCAGTACAGATACGCAGTATTTT. It translates to CASSTLGSTDTQYF. V usage is TRBV27 and J usage is TRBJ2-3; D remains unclear. Germline-derived CDR1 and CDR2 are MNHEY and SMNVEV (reference sequence). The CDR3 is made up of 14 amino acids. V was shortened by 5 bases and J by 3 bases, with 12 bases between the two germline ends.

The rearrangement uses TRBV27 and TRBJ2-1; TRBD2 matches 9 bases. CDR3 length: 15 residues. V trimming: 0 bases; J trimming: 7 bases; junction bases outside the gene matches: 4. Germline CDR1 reads MNHEY; CDR2 reads SMNVEV (reference sequence). The CDR3 spells CASSLSGLASNEQFF. CDR3 in DNA: TGTGCCAGCAGTTTATCGGGACTAGCAAGTAATGAGCAGTTCTTC.

This clone was counted once. The chain links TRBV7-6 to TRBJ2-7; 11 bases line up with TRBD2. In germline, CDR1 is SGHVS, CDR2 FNYEAQ. V shed 5 bases, J shed 3 bases, and the junction held 3 bases outside the gene matches. The CDR3 length is 14 residues. The CDR3 nucleotides read TGTGCCAGCAGCCCGGGACTAGCGGACTACGAGCAGTACTTC. Translating gives CASSPGLADYEQYF.

This chain connects TRBV5-1 to TRBJ2-7; D gene ambiguous. CDR3 length: 11 amino acids. V was trimmed by 4 bases and J by 4 bases, leaving 6 bases between them. Germline values: CDR1 SGHRS, CDR2 YFSETQ. The CDR3 DNA follows: TGCGCCAGCAGCCATGATTACGAGCAGTACTTC. Translating it yields CASSHDYEQYF.

V gene TRBV10-3 combines with J gene TRBJ1-2, with TRBD1 matching over 9 bases. This CDR3 spans 13 amino acids. The V gene's germline CDR1 is ENHRY and CDR2 SYGVKD. Germline trimming cut 10 bases from V and 5 bases from J; bases unmatched to any gene: 8. CDR3 in DNA: TGTGCCACGGGGGACAGGGCGGATTATGGCTACACCTTC. It codes for CATGDRADYGYTF.

The gene calls are TRBV10-2 and TRBJ2-2; D is unresolved. Germline V gene sequence: CDR1 WSHSY, CDR2 SAAADI. The V and J ends lost 11 bases and 1 base respectively, with 14 bases between them. The CDR3 length is 14 residues. In nucleotides, the CDR3 is TGCGCCGCCCGCGACCGGAAGAACACCGGGGAGCTGTTTTTT. Translating gives CAARDRKNTGELFF.